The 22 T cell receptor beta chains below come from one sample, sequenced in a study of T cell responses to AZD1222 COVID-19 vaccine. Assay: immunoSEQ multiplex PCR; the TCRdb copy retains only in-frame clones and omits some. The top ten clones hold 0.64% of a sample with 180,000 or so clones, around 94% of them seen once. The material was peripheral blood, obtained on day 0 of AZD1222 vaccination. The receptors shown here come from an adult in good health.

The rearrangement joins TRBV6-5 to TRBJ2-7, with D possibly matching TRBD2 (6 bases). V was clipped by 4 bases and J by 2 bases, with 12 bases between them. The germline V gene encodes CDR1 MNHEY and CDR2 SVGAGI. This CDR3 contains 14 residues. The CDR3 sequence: CASSLGGLAYEQYF. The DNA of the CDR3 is TGTGCCAGCAGTTTGGGGGGACTGGCCTACGAGCAGTACTTC.

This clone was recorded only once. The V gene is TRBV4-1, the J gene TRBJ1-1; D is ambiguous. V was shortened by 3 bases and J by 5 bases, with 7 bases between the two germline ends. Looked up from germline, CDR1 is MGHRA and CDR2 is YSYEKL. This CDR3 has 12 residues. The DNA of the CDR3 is TGCGCCAGCAGCCATCCGAGAACTGAAGCTTTCTTT. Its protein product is CASSHPRTEAFF.

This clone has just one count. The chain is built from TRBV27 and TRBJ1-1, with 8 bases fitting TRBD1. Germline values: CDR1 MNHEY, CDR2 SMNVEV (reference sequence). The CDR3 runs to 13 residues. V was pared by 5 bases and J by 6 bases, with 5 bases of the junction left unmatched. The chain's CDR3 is CASSAGGASEAFF. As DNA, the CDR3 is TGTGCCAGCAGTGCAGGGGGCGCGTCTGAAGCTTTCTTT.

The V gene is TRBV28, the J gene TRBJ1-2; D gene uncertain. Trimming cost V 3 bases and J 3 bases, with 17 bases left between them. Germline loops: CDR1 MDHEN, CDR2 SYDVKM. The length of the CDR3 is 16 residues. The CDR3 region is CASSFTSPAGHYGYTF. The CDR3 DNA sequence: TGTGCCAGCAGTTTTACCTCCCCCGCAGGACACTATGGCTACACCTTC.

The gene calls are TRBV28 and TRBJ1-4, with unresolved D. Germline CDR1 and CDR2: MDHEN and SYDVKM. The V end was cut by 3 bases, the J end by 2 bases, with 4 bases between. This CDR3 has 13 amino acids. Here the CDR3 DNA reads TGTGCCAGCAGTTTTCGTACTAATGAAAAACTGTTTTTT. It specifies CASSFRTNEKLFF.

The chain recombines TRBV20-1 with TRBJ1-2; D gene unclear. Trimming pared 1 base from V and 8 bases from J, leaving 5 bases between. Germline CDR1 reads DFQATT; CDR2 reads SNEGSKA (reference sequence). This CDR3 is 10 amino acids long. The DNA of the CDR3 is TGCAGTGCTAGAGGGCAAGGCTACACCTTC. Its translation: CSARGQGYTF.

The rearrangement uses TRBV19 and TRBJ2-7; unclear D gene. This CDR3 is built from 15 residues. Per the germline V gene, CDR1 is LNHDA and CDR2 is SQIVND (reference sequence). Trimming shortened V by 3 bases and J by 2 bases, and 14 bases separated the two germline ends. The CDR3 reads CASSMMQEKAYEQYF. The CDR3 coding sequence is TGTGCCAGTAGTATGATGCAGGAAAAGGCCTACGAGCAGTACTTC. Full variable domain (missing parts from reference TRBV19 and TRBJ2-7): DGGITQSPKYLFRKEGQNVTLSCEQNLNHDAMYWYRQDPGQGLRLIYYSQIVNDFQKGDIAEGYSVSREKKESFPLTVTSAQKNPTAFYLCASSMMQEKAYEQYFGPGTRLTVT.

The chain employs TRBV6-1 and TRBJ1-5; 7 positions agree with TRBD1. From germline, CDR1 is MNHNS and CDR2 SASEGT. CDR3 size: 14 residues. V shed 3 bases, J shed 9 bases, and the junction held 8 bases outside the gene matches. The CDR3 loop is CASSDYRGPRPQHF. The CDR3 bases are TGTGCCAGCAGTGATTACAGGGGACCGCGGCCCCAGCATTTT.

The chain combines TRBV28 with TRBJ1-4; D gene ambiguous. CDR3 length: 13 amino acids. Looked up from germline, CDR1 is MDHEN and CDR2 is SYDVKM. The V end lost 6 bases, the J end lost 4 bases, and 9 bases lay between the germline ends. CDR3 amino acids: CASRKLLNEKLFF. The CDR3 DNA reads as TGTGCCAGCAGAAAACTCCTTAATGAAAAACTGTTTTTT.

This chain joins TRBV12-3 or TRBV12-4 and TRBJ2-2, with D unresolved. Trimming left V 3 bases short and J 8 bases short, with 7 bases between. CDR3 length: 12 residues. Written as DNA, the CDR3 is TGTGCCAGCAGTTTGCTGGGAGGGGAGCTGTTTTTT. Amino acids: CASSLLGGELFF.

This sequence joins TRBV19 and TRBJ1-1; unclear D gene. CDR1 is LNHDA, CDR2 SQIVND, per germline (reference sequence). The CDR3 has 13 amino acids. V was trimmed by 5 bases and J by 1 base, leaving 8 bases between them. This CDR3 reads CASSPMGNTEAFF. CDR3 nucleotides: TGTGCCAGTAGTCCCATGGGGAACACTGAAGCTTTCTTT.

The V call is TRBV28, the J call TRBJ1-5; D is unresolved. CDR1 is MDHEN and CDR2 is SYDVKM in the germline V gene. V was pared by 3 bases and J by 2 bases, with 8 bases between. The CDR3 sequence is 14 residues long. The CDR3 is CASSFTLGNQPQHF. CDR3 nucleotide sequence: TGTGCCAGCAGTTTTACACTGGGCAATCAGCCCCAGCATTTT. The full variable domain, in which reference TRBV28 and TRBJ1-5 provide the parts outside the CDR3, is DVKVTQSSRYLVKRTGEKVFLECVQDMDHENMFWYRQDPGLGLRLIYFSYDVKMKEKGDIPEGYSVSREKKERFSLILESASTNQTSMYLCASSFTLGNQPQHFGDGTRLSIL.

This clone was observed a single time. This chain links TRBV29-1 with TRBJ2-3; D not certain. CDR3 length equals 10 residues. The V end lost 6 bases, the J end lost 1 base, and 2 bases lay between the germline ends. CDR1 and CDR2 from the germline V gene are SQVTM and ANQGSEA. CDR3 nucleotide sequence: TGCAGCGTCCGCACAGATACGCAGTATTTT. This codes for CSVRTDTQYF.

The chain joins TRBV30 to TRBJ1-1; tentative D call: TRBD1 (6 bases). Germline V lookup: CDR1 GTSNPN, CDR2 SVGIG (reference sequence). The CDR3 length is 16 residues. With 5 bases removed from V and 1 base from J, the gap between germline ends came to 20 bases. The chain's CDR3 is CAWGGWTAHRNTEAFF. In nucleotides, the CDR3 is TGTGCCTGGGGCGGTTGGACAGCCCATCGGAACACTGAAGCTTTCTTT.

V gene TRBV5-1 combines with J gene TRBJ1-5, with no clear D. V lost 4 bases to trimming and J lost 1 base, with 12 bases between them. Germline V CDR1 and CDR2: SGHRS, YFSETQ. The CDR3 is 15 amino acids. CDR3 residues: CASSMGLGSNQPQHF. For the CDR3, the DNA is TGCGCCAGCAGCATGGGTTTGGGGAGCAATCAGCCCCAGCATTTT.

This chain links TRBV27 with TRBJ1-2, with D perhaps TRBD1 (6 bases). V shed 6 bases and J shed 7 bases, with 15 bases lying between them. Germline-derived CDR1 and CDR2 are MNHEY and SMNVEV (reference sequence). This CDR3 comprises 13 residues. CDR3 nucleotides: TGTGCCAGCAGCGTAATCAGGGGAGGTGGCTACACCTTC. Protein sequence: CASSVIRGGGYTF.

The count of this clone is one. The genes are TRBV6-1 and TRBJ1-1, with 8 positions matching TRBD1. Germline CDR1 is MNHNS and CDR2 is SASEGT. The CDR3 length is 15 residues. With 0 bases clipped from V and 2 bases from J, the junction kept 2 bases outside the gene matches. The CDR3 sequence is CASSEAGTGNTEAFF. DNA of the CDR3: TGTGCCAGCAGTGAAGCCGGGACAGGCAACACTGAAGCTTTCTTT.

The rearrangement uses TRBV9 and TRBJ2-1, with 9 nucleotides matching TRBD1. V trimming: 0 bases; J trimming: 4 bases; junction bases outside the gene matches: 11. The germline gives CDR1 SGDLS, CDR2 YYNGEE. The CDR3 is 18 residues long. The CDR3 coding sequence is TGTGCCAGCAGCGTAGAAGGGACAGGGACCTATCCGTACAATGAGCAGTTCTTC. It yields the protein CASSVEGTGTYPYNEQFF.

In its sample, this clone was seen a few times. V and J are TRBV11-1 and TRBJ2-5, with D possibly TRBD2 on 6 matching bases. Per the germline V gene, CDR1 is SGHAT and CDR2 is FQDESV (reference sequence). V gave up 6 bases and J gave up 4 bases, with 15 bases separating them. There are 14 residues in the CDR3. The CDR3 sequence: CASSPERAGETQYF. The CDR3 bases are TGTGCCAGCAGTCCCGAGCGGGCCGGAGAGACCCAGTACTTC.

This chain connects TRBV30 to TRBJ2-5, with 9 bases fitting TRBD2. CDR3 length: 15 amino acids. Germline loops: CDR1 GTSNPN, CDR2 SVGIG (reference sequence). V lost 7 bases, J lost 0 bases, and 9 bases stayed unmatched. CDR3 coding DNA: TGTGCCTTCCAACCTAGCGGGATGTACCAAGAGACCCAGTACTTC. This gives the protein CAFQPSGMYQETQYF. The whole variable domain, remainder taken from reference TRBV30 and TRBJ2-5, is SQTIHQWPATLVQPVGSPLSLECTVEGTSNPNLYWYRQAAGRGLQLLFYSVGIGQISSEVPQNLSASRPQDRQFILSSKKLLLSDSGFYLCAFQPSGMYQETQYFGPGTRLLVL.

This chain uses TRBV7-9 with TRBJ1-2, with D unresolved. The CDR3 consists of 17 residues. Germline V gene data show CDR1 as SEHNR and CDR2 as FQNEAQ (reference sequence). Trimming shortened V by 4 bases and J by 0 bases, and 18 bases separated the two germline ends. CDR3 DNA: TGTGCCAGCAGCTCCTTCAATGGGCAGGCCTCTAACTATGGCTACACCTTC. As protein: CASSSFNGQASNYGYTF.

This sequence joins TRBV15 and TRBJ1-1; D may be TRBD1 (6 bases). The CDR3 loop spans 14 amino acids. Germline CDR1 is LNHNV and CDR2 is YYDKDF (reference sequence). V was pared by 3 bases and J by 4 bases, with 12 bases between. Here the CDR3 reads CATSSGGRGTEAFF. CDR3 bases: TGTGCCACCAGCAGTGGGGGCCGGGGCACTGAAGCTTTCTTT.